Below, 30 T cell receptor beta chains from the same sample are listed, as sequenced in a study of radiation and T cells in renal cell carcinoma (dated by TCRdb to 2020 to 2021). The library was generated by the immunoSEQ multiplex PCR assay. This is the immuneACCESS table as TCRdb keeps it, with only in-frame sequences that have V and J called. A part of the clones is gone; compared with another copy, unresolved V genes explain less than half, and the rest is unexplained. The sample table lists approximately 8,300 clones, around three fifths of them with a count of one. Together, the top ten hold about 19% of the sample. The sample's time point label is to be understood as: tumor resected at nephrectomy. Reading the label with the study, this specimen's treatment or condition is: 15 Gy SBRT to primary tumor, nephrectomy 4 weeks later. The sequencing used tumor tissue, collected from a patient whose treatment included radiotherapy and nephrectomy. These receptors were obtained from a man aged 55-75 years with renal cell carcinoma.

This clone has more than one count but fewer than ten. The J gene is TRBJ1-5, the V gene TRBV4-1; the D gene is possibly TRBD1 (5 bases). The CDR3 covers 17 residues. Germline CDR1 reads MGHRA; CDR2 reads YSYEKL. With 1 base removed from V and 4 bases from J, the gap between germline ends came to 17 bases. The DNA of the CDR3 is TGCGCCAGCAGCCAAGTCGGGGCGGGGCGGGGGAATCAGCCCCAGCATTTT. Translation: CASSQVGAGRGNQPQHF.

The DNA of the CDR3 is TGTGCCAGCAGCTCCGAAGGACAGGGGGTTTCTGGAACTAATGAAAAACTGTTTTTT. The encoded protein is CASSSEGQGVSGTNEKLFF. This sequence joins TRBV7-6 and TRBJ1-4, with 10 nucleotides matching TRBD1. Trimming cost V 4 bases and J 1 base; bases outside gene matches: 12. This CDR3 comprises 19 residues. CDR1 and CDR2 (germline): SGHVS, FNYEAQ.

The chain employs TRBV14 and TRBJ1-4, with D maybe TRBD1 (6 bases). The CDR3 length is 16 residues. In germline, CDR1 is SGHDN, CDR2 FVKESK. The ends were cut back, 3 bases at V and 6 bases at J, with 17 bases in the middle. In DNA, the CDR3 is TGTGCCAGCAGCCAGAGGGGGGGCCTCGGGTATGAAAAACTGTTTTTT. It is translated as CASSQRGGLGYEKLFF.

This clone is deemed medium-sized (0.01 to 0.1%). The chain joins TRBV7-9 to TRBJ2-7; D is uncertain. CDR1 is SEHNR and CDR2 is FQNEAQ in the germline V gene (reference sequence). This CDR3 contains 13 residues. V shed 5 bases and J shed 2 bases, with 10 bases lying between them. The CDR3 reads CASSPAGPYEQYF. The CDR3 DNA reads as TGTGCCAGCAGCCCGGCAGGCCCCTACGAGCAGTACTTC.

The CDR3 bases are TGCAGCGTTGGCCAGGGGGTGACGCCCGGGGAGCTGTTTTTT. Translation: CSVGQGVTPGELFF. The rearrangement joins TRBV29-1 to TRBJ2-2, with 7 bases aligning to TRBD1. V dropped 4 bases and J dropped 6; count of bases not matched to a gene: 8. Germline V gives CDR1 SQVTM, CDR2 ANQGSEA. The CDR3 is 14 residues long.

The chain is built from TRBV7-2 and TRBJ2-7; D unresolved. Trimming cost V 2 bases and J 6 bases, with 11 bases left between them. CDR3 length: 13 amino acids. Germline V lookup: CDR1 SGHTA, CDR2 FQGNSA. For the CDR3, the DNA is TGTGCCAGCAGCTTAAATGGCAAGGGCGAGCAGTACTTC. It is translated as CASSLNGKGEQYF.

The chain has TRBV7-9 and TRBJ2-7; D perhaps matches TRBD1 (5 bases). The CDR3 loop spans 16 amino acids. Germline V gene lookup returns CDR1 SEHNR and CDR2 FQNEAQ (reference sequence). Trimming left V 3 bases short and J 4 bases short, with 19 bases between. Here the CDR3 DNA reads TGTGCCAGCAGCTTGGGGCCCATTTTGCAACCATACGAGCAGTACTTC. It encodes CASSLGPILQPYEQYF.

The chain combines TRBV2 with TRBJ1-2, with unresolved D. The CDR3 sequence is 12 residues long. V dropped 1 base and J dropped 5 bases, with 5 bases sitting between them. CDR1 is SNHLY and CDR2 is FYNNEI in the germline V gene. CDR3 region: CASSEGGYGYTF. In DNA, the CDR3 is TGTGCCAGCAGTGAAGGGGGATATGGCTACACCTTC. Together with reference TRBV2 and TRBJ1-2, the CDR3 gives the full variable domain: EPEVTQTPSHQVTQMGQEVILRCVPISNHLYFYWYRQILGQKVEFLVSFYNNEISEKSEIFDDQFSVERPDGSNFTLKIRSTKLEDSAMYFCASSEGGYGYTFGSGTRLTVV.

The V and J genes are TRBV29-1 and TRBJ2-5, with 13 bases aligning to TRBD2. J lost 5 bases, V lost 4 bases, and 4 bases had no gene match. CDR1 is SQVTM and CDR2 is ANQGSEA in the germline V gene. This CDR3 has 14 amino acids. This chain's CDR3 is CSVGPTSGRETQYF. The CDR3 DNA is TGCAGCGTTGGCCCGACTAGCGGGAGGGAGACCCAGTACTTC. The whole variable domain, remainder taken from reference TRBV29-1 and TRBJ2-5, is SAVISQKPSRDICQRGTSLTIQCQVDSQVTMMFWYRQQPGQSLTLIATANQGSEATYESGFVIDKFPISRPNLTFSTLTVSNMSPEDSSIYLCSVGPTSGRETQYFGPGTRLLVL.

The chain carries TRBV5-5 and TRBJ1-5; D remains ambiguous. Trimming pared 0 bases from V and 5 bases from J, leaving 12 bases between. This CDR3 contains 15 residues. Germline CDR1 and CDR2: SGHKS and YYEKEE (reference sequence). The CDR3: CASSLEVDRYQPQHF. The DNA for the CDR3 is TGTGCCAGCAGCTTGGAGGTCGACCGATATCAGCCCCAGCATTTT. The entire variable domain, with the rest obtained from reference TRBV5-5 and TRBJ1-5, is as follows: DAGVTQSPTHLIKTRGQQVTLRCSPISGHKSVSWYQQVLGQGPQFIFQYYEKEERGRGNFPDRFSARQFPNYSSELNVNALLLGDSALYLCASSLEVDRYQPQHFGDGTRLSIL.

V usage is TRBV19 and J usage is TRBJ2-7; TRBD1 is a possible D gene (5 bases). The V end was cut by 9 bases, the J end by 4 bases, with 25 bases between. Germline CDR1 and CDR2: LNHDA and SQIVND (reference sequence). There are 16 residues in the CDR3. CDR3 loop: CASSLGPILQPYEQYF. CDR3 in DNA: TGTGCCAGCAGCTTGGGGCCCATTTTGCAACCATACGAGCAGTACTTC. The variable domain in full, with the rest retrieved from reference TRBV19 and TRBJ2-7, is DGGITQSPKYLFRKEGQNVTLSCEQNLNHDAMYWYRQDPGQGLRLIYYSQIVNDFQKGDIAEGYSVSREKKESFPLTVTSAQKNPTAFYLCASSLGPILQPYEQYFGPGTRLTVT.

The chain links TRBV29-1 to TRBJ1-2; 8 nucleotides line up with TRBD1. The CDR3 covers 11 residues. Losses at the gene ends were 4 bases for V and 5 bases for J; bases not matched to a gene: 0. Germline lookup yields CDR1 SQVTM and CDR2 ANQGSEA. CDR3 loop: CSVGTGYGYTF. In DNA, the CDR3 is TGCAGCGTTGGGACAGGGTATGGCTACACCTTC.

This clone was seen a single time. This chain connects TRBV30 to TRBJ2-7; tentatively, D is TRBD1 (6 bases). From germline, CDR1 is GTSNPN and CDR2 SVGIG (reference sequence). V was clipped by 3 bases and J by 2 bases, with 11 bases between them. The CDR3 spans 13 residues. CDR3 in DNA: TGTGCCTGGAGCCACAGGGCAACCTACGAGCAGTACTTC. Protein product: CAWSHRATYEQYF. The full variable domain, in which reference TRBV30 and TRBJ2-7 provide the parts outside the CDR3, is SQTIHQWPATLVQPVGSPLSLECTVEGTSNPNLYWYRQAAGRGLQLLFYSVGIGQISSEVPQNLSASRPQDRQFILSSKKLLLSDSGFYLCAWSHRATYEQYFGPGTRLTVT.

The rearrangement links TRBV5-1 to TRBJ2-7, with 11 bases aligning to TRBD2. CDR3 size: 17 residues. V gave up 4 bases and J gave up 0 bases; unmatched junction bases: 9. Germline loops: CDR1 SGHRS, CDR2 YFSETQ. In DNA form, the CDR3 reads TGCGCCAGCAGCCGAGGACTAGCGGGCCAAAGCTCCTACGAGCAGTACTTC. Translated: CASSRGLAGQSSYEQYF.

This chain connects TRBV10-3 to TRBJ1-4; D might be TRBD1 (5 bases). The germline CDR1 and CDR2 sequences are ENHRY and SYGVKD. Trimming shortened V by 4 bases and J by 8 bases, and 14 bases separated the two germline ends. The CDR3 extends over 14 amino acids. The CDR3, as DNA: TGTGCCATCAGTGCAGAGGTTGAGGGGGAAAAACTGTTTTTT. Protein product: CAISAEVEGEKLFF.

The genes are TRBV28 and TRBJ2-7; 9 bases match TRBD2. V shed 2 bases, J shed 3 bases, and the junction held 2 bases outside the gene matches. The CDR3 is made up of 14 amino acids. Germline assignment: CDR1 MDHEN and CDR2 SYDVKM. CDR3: CASSLAGGIYEQYF. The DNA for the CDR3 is TGTGCCAGCAGTTTAGCGGGAGGGATCTACGAGCAGTACTTC. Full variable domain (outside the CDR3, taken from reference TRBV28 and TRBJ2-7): DVKVTQSSRYLVKRTGEKVFLECVQDMDHENMFWYRQDPGLGLRLIYFSYDVKMKEKGDIPEGYSVSREKKERFSLILESASTNQTSMYLCASSLAGGIYEQYFGPGTRLTVT.

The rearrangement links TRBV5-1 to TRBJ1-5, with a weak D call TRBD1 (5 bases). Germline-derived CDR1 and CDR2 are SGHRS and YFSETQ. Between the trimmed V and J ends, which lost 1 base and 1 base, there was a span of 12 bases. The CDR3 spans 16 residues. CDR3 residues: CASSLSPGGSNQPQHF. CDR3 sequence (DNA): TGCGCCAGCAGCTTGTCTCCGGGGGGGAGCAATCAGCCCCAGCATTTT.

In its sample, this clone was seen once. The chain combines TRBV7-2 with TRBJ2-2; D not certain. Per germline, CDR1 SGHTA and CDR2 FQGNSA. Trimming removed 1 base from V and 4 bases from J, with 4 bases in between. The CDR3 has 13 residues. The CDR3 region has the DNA TGTGCCAGCAGCTTAGTTTCCACCGGGGAGCTGTTTTTT. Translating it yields CASSLVSTGELFF.

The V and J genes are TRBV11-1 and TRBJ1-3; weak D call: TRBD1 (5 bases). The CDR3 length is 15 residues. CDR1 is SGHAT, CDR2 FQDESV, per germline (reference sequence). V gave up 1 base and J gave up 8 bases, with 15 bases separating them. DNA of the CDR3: TGTGCCAGCAGCTTAGATGCAGGGAAAGAAGACACCATATATTTT. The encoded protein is CASSLDAGKEDTIYF.

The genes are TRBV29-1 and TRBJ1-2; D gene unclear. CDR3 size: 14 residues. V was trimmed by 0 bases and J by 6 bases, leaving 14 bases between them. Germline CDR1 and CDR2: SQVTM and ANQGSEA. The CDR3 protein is CSVEEGRIYDGYTF. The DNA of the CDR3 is TGCAGCGTTGAAGAGGGAAGGATTTACGATGGCTACACCTTC.

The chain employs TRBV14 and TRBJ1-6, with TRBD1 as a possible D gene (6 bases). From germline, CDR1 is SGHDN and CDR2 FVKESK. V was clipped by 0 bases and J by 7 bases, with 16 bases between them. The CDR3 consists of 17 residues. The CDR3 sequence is CASSQDVNRADNSPLHF. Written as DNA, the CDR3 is TGTGCCAGCAGCCAAGACGTGAACAGGGCGGACAATTCACCCCTCCACTTT.

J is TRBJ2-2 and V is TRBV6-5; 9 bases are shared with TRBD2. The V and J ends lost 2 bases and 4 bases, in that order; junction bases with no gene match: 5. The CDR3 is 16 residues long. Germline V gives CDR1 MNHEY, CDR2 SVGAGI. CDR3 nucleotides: TGTGCCAGCAGTTACGTAGCGGGAGTTACCACCGGGGAGCTGTTTTTT. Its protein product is CASSYVAGVTTGELFF.

The CDR3 nucleotides are TGTGCAAGTCGCTTAGGTTGGGCTGGGGAGCGGGAAGGGATCGGAGAGCAGTACTTC. As protein: CASRLGWAGEREGIGEQYF. J is TRBJ2-7 and V is TRBV12-2; TRBD2, the table's D call, was not compared with the DNA. TRBV12-2 is tagged as a pseudogene. The CDR3 has 19 residues.

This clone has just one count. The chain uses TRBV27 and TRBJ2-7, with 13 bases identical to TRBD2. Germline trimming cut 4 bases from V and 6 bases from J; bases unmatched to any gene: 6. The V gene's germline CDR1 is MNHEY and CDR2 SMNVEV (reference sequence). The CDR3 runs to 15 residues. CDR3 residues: CASSSGLAGVGEQYF. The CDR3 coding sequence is TGTGCCAGCAGTTCTGGACTAGCGGGAGTTGGCGAGCAGTACTTC.

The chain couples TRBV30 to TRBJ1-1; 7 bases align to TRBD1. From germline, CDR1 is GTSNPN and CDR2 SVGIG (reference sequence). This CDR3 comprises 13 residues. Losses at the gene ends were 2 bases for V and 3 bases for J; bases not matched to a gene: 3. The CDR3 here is CAWSTTGHTEAFF. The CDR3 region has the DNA TGTGCCTGGAGTACGACAGGGCACACTGAAGCTTTCTTT.

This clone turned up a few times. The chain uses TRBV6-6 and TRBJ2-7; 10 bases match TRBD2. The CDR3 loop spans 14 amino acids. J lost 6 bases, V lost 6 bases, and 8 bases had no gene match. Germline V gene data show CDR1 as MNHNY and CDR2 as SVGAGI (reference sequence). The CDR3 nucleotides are TGTGCCAGCAGCCGTACTGGGACTAGCGCCGAGCAGTACTTC. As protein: CASSRTGTSAEQYF.

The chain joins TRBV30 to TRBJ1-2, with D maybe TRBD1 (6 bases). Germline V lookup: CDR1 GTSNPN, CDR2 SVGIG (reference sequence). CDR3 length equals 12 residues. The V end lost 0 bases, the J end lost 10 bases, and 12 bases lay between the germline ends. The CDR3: CAWSVQSGAYTF. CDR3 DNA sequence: TGTGCCTGGAGTGTGCAGTCGGGGGCCTACACCTTC. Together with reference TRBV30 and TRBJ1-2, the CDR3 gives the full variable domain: SQTIHQWPATLVQPVGSPLSLECTVEGTSNPNLYWYRQAAGRGLQLLFYSVGIGQISSEVPQNLSASRPQDRQFILSSKKLLLSDSGFYLCAWSVQSGAYTFGSGTRLTVV.

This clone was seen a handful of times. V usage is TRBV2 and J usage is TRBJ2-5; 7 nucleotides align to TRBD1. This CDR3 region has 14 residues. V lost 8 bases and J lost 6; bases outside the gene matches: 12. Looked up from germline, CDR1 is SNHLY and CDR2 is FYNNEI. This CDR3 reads CASDQGGAVKTQYF. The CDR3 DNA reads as TGTGCCAGCGATCAAGGGGGCGCAGTTAAGACCCAGTACTTC.

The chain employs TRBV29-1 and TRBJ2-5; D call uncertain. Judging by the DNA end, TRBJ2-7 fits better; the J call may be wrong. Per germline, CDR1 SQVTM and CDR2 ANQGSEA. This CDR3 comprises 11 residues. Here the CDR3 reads CSVARSDEQYF. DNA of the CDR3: TGCAGCGTTGCTAGGTCTGACGAGCAGTACTTC.

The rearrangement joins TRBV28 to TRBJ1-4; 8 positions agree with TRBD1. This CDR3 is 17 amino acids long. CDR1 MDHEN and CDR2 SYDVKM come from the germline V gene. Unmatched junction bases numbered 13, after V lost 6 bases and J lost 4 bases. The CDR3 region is CASRPTGEGRSNEKLFF. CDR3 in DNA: TGTGCCAGCAGACCGACAGGGGAGGGGCGGAGTAATGAAAAACTGTTTTTT.